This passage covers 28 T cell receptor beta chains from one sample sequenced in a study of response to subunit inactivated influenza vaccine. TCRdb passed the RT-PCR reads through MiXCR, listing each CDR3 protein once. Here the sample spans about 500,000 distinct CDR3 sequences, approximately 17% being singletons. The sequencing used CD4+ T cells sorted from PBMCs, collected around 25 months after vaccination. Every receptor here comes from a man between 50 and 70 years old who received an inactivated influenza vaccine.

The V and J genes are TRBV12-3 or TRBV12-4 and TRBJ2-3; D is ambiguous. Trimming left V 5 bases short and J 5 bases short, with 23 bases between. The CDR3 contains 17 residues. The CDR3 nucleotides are TGTGCCAGCAGTCTCAACCGGGCACGACCCCCAATAGATACGCAGTATTTT. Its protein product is CASSLNRARPPIDTQYF.

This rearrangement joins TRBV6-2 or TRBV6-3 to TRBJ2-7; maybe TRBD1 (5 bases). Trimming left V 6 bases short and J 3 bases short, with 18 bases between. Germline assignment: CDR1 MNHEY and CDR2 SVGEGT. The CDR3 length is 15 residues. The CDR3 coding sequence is TGTGCCAGCAGCCTCGAAGGGGTGATAGGCTACGAGCAGTACTTC. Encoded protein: CASSLEGVIGYEQYF.

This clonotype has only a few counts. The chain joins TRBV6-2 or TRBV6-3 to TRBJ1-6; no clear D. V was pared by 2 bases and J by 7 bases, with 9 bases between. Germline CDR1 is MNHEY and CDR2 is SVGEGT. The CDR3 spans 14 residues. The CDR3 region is CASSYEGNNSPLHF. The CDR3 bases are TGTGCCAGCAGTTACGAGGGAAACAATTCACCCCTCCACTTT.

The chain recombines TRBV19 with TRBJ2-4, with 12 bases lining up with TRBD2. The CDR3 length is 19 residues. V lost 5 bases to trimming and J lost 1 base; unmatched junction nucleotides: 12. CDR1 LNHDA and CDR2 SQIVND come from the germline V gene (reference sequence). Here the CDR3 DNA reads TGTGCCAGTAGTCAGCTAATCGGACTAGCGGGAATCGCCAAAAACATTCAGTACTTC. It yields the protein CASSQLIGLAGIAKNIQYF.

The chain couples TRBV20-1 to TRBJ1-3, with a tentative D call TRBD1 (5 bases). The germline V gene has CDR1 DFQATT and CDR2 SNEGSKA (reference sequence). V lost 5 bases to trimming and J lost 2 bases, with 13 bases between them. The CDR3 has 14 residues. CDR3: CSAAPRGAGNTIYF. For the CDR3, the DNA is TGCAGTGCTGCCCCCAGAGGGGCTGGAAACACCATATATTTT.

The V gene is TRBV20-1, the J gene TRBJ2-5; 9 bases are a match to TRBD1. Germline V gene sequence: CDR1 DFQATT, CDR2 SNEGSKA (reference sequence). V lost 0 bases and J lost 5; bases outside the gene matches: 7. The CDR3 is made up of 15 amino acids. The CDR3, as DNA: TGCAGTGCTAGAGATCTTGGACAGGGGACGGAGACCCAGTACTTC. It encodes CSARDLGQGTETQYF.

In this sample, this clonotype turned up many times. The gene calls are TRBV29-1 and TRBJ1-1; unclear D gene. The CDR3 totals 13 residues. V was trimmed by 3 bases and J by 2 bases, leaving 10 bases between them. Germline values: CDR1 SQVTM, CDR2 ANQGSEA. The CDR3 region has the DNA TGCAGCGTTGATTTTGGAACTAACACTGAAGCTTTCTTT. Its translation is CSVDFGTNTEAFF.

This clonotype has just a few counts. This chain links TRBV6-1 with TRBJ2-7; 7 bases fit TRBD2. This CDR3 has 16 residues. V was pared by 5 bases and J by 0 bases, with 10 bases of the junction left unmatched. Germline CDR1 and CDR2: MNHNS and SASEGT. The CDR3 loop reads CASSPFPGLSSYEQYF. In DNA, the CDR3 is TGTGCCAGCAGTCCCTTTCCGGGACTAAGCTCCTACGAGCAGTACTTC.

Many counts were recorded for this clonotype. DNA of the CDR3: TGCGCCAGCAGCTCGGCCCAGGGGGCTATGGAGACCCAGTACTTC. Translated: CASSSAQGAMETQYF. This sequence joins TRBV5-1 and TRBJ2-5; 8 bases are shared with TRBD1. This CDR3 contains 15 residues. Germline CDR1 SGHRS, CDR2 YFSETQ. V lost 3 bases to trimming and J lost 5 bases; unmatched junction nucleotides: 9.

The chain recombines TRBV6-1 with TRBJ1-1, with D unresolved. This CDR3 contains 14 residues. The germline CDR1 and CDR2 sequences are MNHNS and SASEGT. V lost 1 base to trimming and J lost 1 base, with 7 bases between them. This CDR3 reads CASSEVWRNTEAFF. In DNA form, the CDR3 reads TGTGCCAGCAGTGAAGTGTGGAGGAACACTGAAGCTTTCTTT.

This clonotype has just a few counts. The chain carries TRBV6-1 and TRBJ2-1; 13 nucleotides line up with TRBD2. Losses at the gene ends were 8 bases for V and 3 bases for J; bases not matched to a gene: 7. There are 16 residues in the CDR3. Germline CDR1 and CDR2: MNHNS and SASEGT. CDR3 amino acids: CASSMTSGRFYNEQFF. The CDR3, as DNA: TGTGCCAGCTCGATGACTAGCGGGAGGTTCTACAATGAGCAGTTCTTC.

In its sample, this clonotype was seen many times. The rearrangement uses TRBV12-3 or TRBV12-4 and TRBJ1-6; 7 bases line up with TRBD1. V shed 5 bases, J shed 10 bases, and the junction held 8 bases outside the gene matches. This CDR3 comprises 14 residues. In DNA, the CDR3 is TGTGCCAGCAGTCCCCGACAGGGTAGCTCACCCCTCCACTTT. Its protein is CASSPRQGSSPLHF.

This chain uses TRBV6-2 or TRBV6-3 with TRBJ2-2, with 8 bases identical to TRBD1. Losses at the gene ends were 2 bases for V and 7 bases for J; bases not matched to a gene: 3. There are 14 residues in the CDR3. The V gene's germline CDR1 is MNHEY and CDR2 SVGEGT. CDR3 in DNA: TGTGCCAGCAGTTACCGGACAGGGATCGGGGAGCTGTTTTTT. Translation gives CASSYRTGIGELFF.

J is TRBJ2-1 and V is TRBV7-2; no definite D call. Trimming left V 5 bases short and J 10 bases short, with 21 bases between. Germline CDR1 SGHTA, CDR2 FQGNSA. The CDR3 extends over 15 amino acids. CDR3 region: CASSDDGAIHREQFF. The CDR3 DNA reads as TGTGCCAGCAGCGACGACGGTGCTATTCACCGGGAGCAGTTCTTC.

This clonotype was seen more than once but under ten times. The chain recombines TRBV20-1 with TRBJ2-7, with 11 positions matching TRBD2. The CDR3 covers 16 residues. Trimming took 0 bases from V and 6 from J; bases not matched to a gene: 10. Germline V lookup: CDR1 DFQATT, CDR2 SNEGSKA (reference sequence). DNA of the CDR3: TGCAGTGCTAGAGACCTTACGCTAGCGGGGGGAGGCGAGCAGTACTTC. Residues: CSARDLTLAGGGEQYF.

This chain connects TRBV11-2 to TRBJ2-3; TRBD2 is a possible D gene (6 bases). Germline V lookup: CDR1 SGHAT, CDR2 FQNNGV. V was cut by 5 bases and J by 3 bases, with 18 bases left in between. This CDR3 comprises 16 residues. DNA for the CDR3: TGTGCCAGCAGCCTTCCCTTAGGGGAGGTGACAGATACGCAGTATTTT. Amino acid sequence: CASSLPLGEVTDTQYF.

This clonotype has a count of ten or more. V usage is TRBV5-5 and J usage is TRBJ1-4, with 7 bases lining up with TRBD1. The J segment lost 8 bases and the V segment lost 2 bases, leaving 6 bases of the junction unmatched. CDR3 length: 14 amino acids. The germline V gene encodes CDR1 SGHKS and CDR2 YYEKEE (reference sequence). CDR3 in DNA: TGTGCCAGCAGCTTAAGACAGGGAGTGGAAAAACTGTTTTTT. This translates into CASSLRQGVEKLFF.

Here the CDR3 reads CSARWDRGYEQYF. Here the CDR3 DNA reads TGCAGTGCTAGGTGGGACAGGGGCTACGAGCAGTACTTC. The genes are TRBV20-1 and TRBJ2-7; 10 bases align to TRBD1. Per germline, CDR1 DFQATT and CDR2 SNEGSKA (reference sequence). V shed 3 bases and J 3 bases; nucleotides not matched to a gene: 2. The CDR3 totals 13 residues.

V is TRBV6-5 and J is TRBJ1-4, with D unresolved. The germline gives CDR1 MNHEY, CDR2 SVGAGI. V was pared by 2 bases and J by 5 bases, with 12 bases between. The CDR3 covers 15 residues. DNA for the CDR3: TGTGCCAGCAGTTACGGTAGAGGACTAAATGAAAAACTGTTTTTT. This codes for CASSYGRGLNEKLFF.

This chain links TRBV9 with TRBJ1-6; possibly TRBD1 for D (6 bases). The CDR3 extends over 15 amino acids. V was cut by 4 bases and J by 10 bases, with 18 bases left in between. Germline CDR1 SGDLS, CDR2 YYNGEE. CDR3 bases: TGTGCCAGCAGCCCAGAGTTGGAGGGGGGATCACCCCTCCACTTT. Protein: CASSPELEGGSPLHF.

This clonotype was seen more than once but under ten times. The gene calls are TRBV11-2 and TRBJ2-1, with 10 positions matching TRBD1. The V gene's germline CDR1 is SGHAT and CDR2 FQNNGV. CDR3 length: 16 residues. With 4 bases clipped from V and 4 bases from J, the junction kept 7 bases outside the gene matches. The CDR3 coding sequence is TGTGCCAGCAGCTCCCGGACAGGGGGGAAGTACAATGAGCAGTTCTTC. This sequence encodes CASSSRTGGKYNEQFF.

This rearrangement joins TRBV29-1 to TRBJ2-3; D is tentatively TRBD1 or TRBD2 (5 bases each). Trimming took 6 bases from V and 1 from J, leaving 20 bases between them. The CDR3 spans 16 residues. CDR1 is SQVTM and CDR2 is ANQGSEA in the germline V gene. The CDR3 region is CSVPARGGVGTDTQYF. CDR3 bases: TGCAGCGTCCCTGCGAGGGGCGGTGTAGGCACAGATACGCAGTATTTT.

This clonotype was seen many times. The DNA of the CDR3 is TGTGCCAGCAGATATTACTCCTATAATTCACCCCTCCACTTT. Residues: CASRYYSYNSPLHF. This rearrangement joins TRBV27 to TRBJ1-6; D uncertain. The germline CDR1 and CDR2 sequences are MNHEY and SMNVEV (reference sequence). Trimming stripped 6 bases from V and 0 bases from J, with 6 bases between. The CDR3 has 14 amino acids.

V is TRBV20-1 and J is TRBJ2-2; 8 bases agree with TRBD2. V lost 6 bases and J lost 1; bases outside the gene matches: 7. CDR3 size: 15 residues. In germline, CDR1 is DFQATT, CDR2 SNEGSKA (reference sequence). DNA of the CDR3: TGCAGTGCCCGAACCCTAGCGGGGAACACCGGGGAGCTGTTTTTT. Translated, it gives CSARTLAGNTGELFF.

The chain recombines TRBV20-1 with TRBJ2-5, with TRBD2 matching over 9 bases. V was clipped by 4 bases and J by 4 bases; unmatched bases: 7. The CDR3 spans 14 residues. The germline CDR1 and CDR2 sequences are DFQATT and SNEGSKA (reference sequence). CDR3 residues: CSAIAGVPPETQYF. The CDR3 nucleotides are TGCAGTGCTATAGCGGGAGTCCCCCCAGAGACCCAGTACTTC.

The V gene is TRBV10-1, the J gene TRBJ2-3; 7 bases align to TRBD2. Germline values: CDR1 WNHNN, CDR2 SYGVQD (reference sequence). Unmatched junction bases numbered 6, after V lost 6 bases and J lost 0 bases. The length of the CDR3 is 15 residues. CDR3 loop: CASRHGGKSTDTQYF. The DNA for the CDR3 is TGCGCCAGCAGACACGGGGGGAAAAGCACAGATACGCAGTATTTT.

The CDR3: CASSYGVAGAGELFF. The CDR3 DNA follows: TGTGCCAGCAGTTACGGGGTAGCGGGTGCCGGGGAGCTGTTTTTT. This chain links TRBV6-5 with TRBJ2-2, with 7 bases aligning to TRBD2. The CDR3 has 15 amino acids. Per the germline V gene, CDR1 is MNHEY and CDR2 is SVGAGI. V dropped 2 bases and J dropped 6; count of bases not matched to a gene: 6.

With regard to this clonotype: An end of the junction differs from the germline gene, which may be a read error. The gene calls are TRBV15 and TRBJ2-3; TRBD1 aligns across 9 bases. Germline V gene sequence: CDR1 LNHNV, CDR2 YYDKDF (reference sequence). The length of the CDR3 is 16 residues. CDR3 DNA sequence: TGTGCCAACAGCAGAGACACAGGGGGCTGGACAGATACGCAGTATTTT. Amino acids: CANSRDTGGWTDTQYF.